The rows below give T cell receptor beta chains drawn from one sample of a study of blood T cell repertoires in COVID-19. The protocol was immunoSEQ multiplex PCR, while the TCRdb copy is restricted to in-frame clones and leaves out a portion. The sample consists of fewer than 350,000 clones, roughly 87% of them appearing once. The sample was peripheral blood. Every receptor here comes from a young man with active or convalescent COVID-19. The CDR3 runs from the conserved cysteine through the conserved F or W. D genes are given only for firm matches. Size values are once, few and many counts, or a class for expanded clones, and some rows have none.

>NA|TRBV7-8|NA|TRBJ2-5
CASSLGGGAGETQYF
TGTGCCAGCAGCTTAGGTGGGGGCGCGGGAGAGACCCAGTACTTC
>NA|TRBV15|NA|TRBJ1-2
CATSRDPMDRFYGYTF
TGTGCCACCAGCAGAGATCCAATGGACAGATTTTATGGCTACACCTTC
>NA|TRBV15|NA|TRBJ2-1
CATSRVPGKYNEQFF
TGTGCCACCAGCAGAGTTCCAGGAAAATACAATGAGCAGTTCTTC
>once|TRBV19|TRBD1|TRBJ1-2
CASSMDRGLAGYTF
TGTGCCAGTAGTATGGACAGGGGCTTGGCTGGCTACACCTTC
>NA|TRBV7-9|TRBD1|TRBJ2-3
CASSLGQGGADTQYF
TGTGCCAGCAGCCTGGGACAGGGGGGCGCAGATACGCAGTATTTT
>NA|TRBV6-4|TRBD2|TRBJ2-3
CASSGLAGTDTQYF
TGTGCCAGCAGTGGTTTAGCGGGGACAGATACGCAGTATTTT
>NA|TRBV2|NA|TRBJ1-4
CASSTDSNSEKLFF
TGTGCCAGCAGTACGGACAGTAATAGTGAAAAACTGTTTTTT
>NA|TRBV7-2|NA|TRBJ2-1
CASSPLRQQANYLGYEQFF
TGTGCCAGCAGCCCTTTGAGGCAACAGGCCAACTACCTGGGGTATGAGCAGTTCTTC
>NA|TRBV4-2|NA|TRBJ1-5
CASSRAPVGNQPQHF
TGTGCCAGCAGCCGCGCTCCGGTGGGCAATCAGCCCCAGCATTTT
>NA|TRBV7-9|NA|TRBJ1-1
CASRWGESSNTEAFF
TGTGCCAGCAGATGGGGCGAATCCTCGAACACTGAAGCTTTCTTT
>once|TRBV6-2/TRBV6-3|TRBD2|TRBJ2-1
CASSLSGGVQSEQFF
TGTGCCAGCAGCCTGAGCGGGGGGGTCCAATCTGAGCAGTTCTTC
>NA|TRBV19|TRBD1|TRBJ1-2
CASNRGPPYGYTF
TGTGCCAGTAATAGGGGGCCGCCTTATGGCTACACCTTC
>NA|TRBV13|TRBD1|TRBJ2-7
CASSPRTGGLSYEQYF
TGTGCCAGCAGCCCGAGGACAGGGGGCCTCTCCTACGAGCAGTACTTC
>NA|TRBV7-2|NA|TRBJ2-5
CASSSRRTGMIQETQYF
TGTGCCAGCAGCTCCCGTCGGACGGGAATGATTCAAGAGACCCAGTACTTC
>NA|TRBV6-1|TRBD1|TRBJ2-1
CASSEGDRGMYEQFF
TGTGCCAGCAGTGAAGGGGACAGGGGCATGTATGAGCAGTTCTTC
>once|TRBV7-9|NA|TRBJ2-6
CASSFPWQISGANVLTF
TGTGCCAGCAGTTTCCCTTGGCAGATCTCTGGGGCCAACGTCCTGACTTTC
>once|TRBV19|NA|TRBJ1-2
CACAGGYGYTF
TGTGCCTGCGCGGGCGGCTATGGCTACACCTTC
>NA|TRBV3-1/TRBV3-2|NA|TRBJ1-2
CASSQEDKKAIYGYTF
TGTGCCAGCAGCCAAGAGGACAAGAAAGCCATCTATGGCTACACCTTC
>NA|TRBV7-6|NA|TRBJ2-2
CASSLAEEGTGELFF
TGTGCCAGCAGCTTAGCCGAGGAGGGCACCGGGGAGCTGTTTTTT
>once|TRBV7-2|TRBD1|TRBJ2-7
CASSFGTATYEQYF
TGTGCCAGCAGCTTCGGGACAGCGACCTACGAGCAGTACTTC
>NA|TRBV27|NA|TRBJ1-6
CASSPPAKGDSPLHF
TGTGCCAGCAGTCCCCCTGCAAAGGGGGATTCACCCCTCCACTTT
>NA|TRBV2|TRBD1|TRBJ1-5
CASSPGQGYQPQHF
TGTGCCAGCAGCCCGGGACAGGGGTATCAGCCCCAGCATTTT
>NA|TRBV11-1|TRBD1|TRBJ2-2
CASSYLTGRNTGELFF
TGTGCCAGCAGCTACCTGACAGGGCGGAACACCGGGGAGCTGTTTTTT
>NA|TRBV5-6|TRBD2|TRBJ2-2
CASSMISGVLTGELFF
TGTGCCAGCAGCATGATTAGCGGGGTGCTCACCGGGGAGCTGTTTTTT
>NA|TRBV28|TRBD1|TRBJ1-2
CASSSFTGTGRIGYTF
TGTGCCAGCAGTTCCTTCACCGGGACAGGGCGTATCGGCTACACCTTC
>NA|TRBV5-4|NA|TRBJ1-1
CASSLAREGEAFF
TGTGCCAGCAGCTTGGCCAGGGAGGGTGAAGCTTTCTTT
>once|TRBV25-1|TRBD1|TRBJ1-1
CASSQGAGAEAFF
TGTGCCAGCAGTCAGGGGGCAGGCGCTGAAGCTTTCTTT